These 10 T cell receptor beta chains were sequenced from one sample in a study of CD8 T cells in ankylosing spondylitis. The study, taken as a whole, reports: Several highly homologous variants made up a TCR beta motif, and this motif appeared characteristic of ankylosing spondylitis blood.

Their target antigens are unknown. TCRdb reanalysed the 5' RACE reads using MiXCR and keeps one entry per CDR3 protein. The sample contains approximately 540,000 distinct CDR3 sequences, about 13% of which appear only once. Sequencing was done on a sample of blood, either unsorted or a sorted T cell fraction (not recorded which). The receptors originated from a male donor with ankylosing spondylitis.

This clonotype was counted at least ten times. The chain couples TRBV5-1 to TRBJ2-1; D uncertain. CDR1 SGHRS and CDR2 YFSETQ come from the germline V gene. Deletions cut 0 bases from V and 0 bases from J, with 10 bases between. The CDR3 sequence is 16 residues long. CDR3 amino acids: CASSLGQEPSYNEQFF. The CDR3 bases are TGCGCCAGCAGCTTGGGGCAGGAGCCCTCCTACAATGAGCAGTTCTTC.

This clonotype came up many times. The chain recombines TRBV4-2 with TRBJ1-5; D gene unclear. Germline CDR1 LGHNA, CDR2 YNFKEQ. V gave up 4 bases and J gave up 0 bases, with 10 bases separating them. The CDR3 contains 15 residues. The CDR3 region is CASSPWADSNQPQHF. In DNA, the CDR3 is TGTGCCAGCAGCCCCTGGGCAGATAGCAATCAGCCCCAGCATTTT.

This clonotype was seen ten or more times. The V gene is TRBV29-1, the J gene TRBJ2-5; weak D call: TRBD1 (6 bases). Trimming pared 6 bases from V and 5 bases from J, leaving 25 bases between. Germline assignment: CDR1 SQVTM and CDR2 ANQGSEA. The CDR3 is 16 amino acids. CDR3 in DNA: TGCAGCGTACGACCCACCTTAGGGGGAAATCCTGAGACCCAGTACTTC. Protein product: CSVRPTLGGNPETQYF.

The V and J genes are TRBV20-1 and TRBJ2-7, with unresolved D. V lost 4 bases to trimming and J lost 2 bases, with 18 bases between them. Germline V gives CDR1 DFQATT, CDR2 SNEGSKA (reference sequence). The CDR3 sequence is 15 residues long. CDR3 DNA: TGCAGTGCTAACCCGGGCCAGATGGCCCCCTACGAGCAGTACTTC. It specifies CSANPGQMAPYEQYF.

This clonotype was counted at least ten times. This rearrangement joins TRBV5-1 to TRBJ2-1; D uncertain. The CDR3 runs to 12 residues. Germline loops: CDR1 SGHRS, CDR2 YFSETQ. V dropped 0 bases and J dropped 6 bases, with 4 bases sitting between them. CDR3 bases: TGCGCCAGCAGCTTGGCCGGCAATGAGCAGTTCTTC. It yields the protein CASSLAGNEQFF.

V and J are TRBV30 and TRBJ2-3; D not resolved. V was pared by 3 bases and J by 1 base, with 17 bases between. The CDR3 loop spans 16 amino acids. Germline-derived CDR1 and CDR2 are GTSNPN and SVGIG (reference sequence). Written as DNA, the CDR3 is TGTGCCTGGAGCCGCCGTCTCGGCGTCGGCACAGATACGCAGTATTTT. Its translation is CAWSRRLGVGTDTQYF.

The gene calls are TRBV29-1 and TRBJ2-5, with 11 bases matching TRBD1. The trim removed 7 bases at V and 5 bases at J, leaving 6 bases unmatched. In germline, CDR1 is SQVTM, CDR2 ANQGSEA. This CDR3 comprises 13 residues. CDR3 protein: CSDRDRGRETQYF. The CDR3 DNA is TGCAGCGATCGGGACAGGGGGAGGGAGACCCAGTACTTC.

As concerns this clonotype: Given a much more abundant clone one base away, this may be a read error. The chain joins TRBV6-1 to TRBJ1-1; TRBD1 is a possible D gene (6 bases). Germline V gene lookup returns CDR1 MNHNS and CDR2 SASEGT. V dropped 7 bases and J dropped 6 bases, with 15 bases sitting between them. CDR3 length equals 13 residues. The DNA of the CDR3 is TGTGCCAGCACCGGACAGCCGGGGGCTGAAGCTTTCTTT. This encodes CASTGQPGAEAFF.

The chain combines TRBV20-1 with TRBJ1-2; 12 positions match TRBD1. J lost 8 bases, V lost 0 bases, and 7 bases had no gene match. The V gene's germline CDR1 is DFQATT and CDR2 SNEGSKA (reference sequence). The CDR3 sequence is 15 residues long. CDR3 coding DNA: TGCAGTGCTAGAGAAACCGGGACAGGGGGCTACGGCTACACCTTC. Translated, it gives CSARETGTGGYGYTF.

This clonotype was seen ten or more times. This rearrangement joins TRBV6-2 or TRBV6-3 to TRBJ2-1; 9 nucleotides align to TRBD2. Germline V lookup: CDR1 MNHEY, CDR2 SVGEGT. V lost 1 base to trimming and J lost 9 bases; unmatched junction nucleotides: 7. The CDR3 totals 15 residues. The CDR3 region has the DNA TGTGCCAGCAGTTACTTCCTAGCGGGAATGAGTGAGCAGTTCTTC. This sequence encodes CASSYFLAGMSEQFF.